The T cell receptor beta chain described here comes from a study of CD8 T cells in ankylosing spondylitis. Study-wide points: Within matched ankylosing spondylitis synovial fluid, disease-linked clones were reportedly significantly enriched. Made up of 7 to 9 highly homologous variants, a TCR beta motif appeared characteristic of ankylosing spondylitis blood.

As regards this clonotype: Its antigen is unknown.

The CDR3 spans 14 residues. Germline values: CDR1 SEHNR, CDR2 FQNEAQ (reference sequence). V was trimmed by 6 bases and J by 0 bases, leaving 9 bases between them. TCRdb re-called the 5' RACE reads with MiXCR, one entry per CDR3 protein. Counted here are about 400,000 distinct CDR3 sequences, 20% to 25% occurring once; the ten biggest clones make up approximately 16%. The gene calls are TRBV7-9 and TRBJ2-1; unclear D gene. The TCR originated in a male donor with ankylosing spondylitis. Sequencing was performed on blood, either unsorted or a sorted T cell fraction (not recorded which). The CDR3 reads CASRSISSYNEQFF. CDR3 nucleotide sequence: TGTGCCAGCAGAAGTATCAGCTCCTACAATGAGCAGTTCTTC.